Here is one TCR beta chain with its context. iRepertoire HTBI primers and Arm-PCR of CDR3 regions built TCR beta libraries. TCRdb re-called the multiplex PCR reads through MiXCR, storing one row per CDR3 protein. The data contain over 500,000 distinct CDR3 sequences, around 15% of them singletons. Germline V gene sequence: CDR1 SNHLY, CDR2 FYNNEI. CDR3 length: 13 residues. The data were obtained in a study of regulatory T cells in long-lasting Graves disease. Indicated time point: newly diagnosed GD, antithyroid drugs for less than 3 months. After RNA was extracted from PBMCs, the TCR library was made from it. These sequences were also reported in another study, on T cells in Graves' hyperthyroidism and ophthalmopathy.

The clonotype originates from a man aged 18 to 30 with Graves disease. The genes are TRBV2 and TRBJ2-1; the match to TRBD2 covers 9 bases. The J call is uncertain, as TRBJ2-5 better fits the DNA end. Specimen: peripheral blood mononuclear cells (PBMCs), collected at new diagnosis, from a patient treated with antithyroid drugs. CDR3 loop: CASKLAGKETQYF. The CDR3 DNA follows: TGTGCCAGCAAGCTAGCGGGAAAAGAGACCCAGTACTTC.